Sequencing of this T cell receptor beta chain was carried out in a study of T cell changes during pregnancy in multiple sclerosis. CDR3 size: 19 residues. Germline CDR1 is SEHNR and CDR2 is FQNEAQ (reference sequence). Trimming took 5 bases from V and 7 from J; bases not matched to a gene: 22. TCRdb keeps only in-frame clones here, not all; method: immunoSEQ multiplex PCR. The table shows around 69,000 clones, with over 85% occurring only once. The sample was peripheral blood, taken in the third trimester of pregnancy. This clonotype was obtained from a female donor with multiple sclerosis, enrolled in a pregnancy study. The chain links TRBV7-9 to TRBJ2-2, with 7 bases fitting TRBD1. The CDR3 DNA sequence: TGTGCCAGCAGCCGAACCTATGAAGGGACAGCGTCCCTCATCGGGGAGCTGTTTTTT. Protein sequence: CASSRTYEGTASLIGELFF.